The 24 T cell receptor beta chains presented below share a single source sample, sequenced in a study of T-cell memory formation after mild COVID-19. TCRdb re-called the 5' RACE reads through MiXCR, storing one row per CDR3 protein. The sample has hundreds of thousands of distinct CDR3 sequences, approximately 15% seen once; the top ten hold roughly a fifth. Specimen: PBMCs or a T cell subset sorted from them (not recorded which). All receptors come from a man between 18 and 35 years old who had mild COVID-19 (a few samples of this study predate the infection). Cell type and time point are not known.

The chain links TRBV7-3 to TRBJ2-5, with TRBD1 as a possible D gene (5 bases). Germline V gene data show CDR1 as SGHTA and CDR2 as FQGTGA. V lost 0 bases, J lost 4 bases, and 9 bases lay in between. This CDR3 region has 14 residues. The CDR3 DNA follows: TGTGCCAGCAGCTTAACGGGGCTAACAGAGACCCAGTACTTC. Protein: CASSLTGLTETQYF.

The CDR3: CASSYSTDIDTQYF. The CDR3 DNA follows: TGTGCCAGCAGTTACTCAACGGACATCGATACGCAGTATTTT. V and J are TRBV6-6 and TRBJ2-3, with D maybe TRBD1 (5 bases). Per the germline V gene, CDR1 is MNHNY and CDR2 is SVGAGI (reference sequence). Trimming stripped 0 bases from V and 6 bases from J, with 10 bases between. CDR3 length: 14 amino acids.

This clonotype came up a few times. The chain uses TRBV30 and TRBJ1-5; a possible D gene is TRBD1 (6 bases). CDR3 length equals 14 residues. Germline lookup yields CDR1 GTSNPN and CDR2 SVGIG (reference sequence). V lost 1 base and J lost 5, with 12 bases in between. DNA of the CDR3: TGTGCCTGGAGTGGGGACAACGGCTATCAGCCCCAGCATTTT. Translating it yields CAWSGDNGYQPQHF.

This sequence joins TRBV9 and TRBJ1-2; D gene ambiguous. The germline CDR1 and CDR2 sequences are SGDLS and YYNGEE. The CDR3 is made up of 14 amino acids. Deletions cut 4 bases from V and 3 bases from J, with 13 bases between. Written as DNA, the CDR3 is TGTGCCAGCAGCCCCCATGCCACCTACTATGGCTACACCTTC. This encodes CASSPHATYYGYTF.

In this sample, this clonotype turned up many times. This rearrangement joins TRBV19 to TRBJ2-2; TRBD1 aligns across 7 bases. The CDR3 loop spans 15 amino acids. Per germline, CDR1 LNHDA and CDR2 SQIVND (reference sequence). V was pared by 5 bases and J by 2 bases, with 5 bases of the junction left unmatched. CDR3 sequence reads: CASSHGTANTGELFF. CDR3 DNA sequence: TGTGCCAGTAGTCACGGGACAGCTAACACCGGGGAGCTGTTTTTT.

This chain connects TRBV5-1 to TRBJ2-3; D is unresolved. Germline assignment: CDR1 SGHRS and CDR2 YFSETQ. V gave up 1 base and J gave up 2 bases, with 8 bases separating them. The CDR3 has 14 residues. The CDR3 sequence is CASSLIGNTDTQYF. DNA for the CDR3: TGCGCCAGCAGCTTGATTGGCAACACAGATACGCAGTATTTT.

This sequence joins TRBV2 and TRBJ1-5, with 9 bases lining up with TRBD1. After removal of 10 bases from V and 5 bases from J, the junction contained 6 bases not matched to a gene. CDR1 SNHLY and CDR2 FYNNEI come from the germline V gene. CDR3 length: 13 amino acids. In nucleotides, the CDR3 is TGTGCCACCCAGGGACAGGGTTATCAGCCCCAGCATTTT. This sequence encodes CATQGQGYQPQHF.

This clonotype appeared many times. J is TRBJ2-1 and V is TRBV5-1; unclear D gene. CDR3 length: 14 residues. Trimming took 0 bases from V and 3 from J, leaving 7 bases between them. CDR1 and CDR2 (germline): SGHRS, YFSETQ. CDR3 amino acids: CASSLAGDYNEQFF. CDR3 nucleotide sequence: TGCGCCAGCAGCTTGGCAGGAGACTACAATGAGCAGTTCTTC.

The J gene is TRBJ1-1, the V gene TRBV4-3; no clear D gene. In germline, CDR1 is LGHNA, CDR2 YSLEER. CDR3 length equals 16 residues. Between the trimmed V and J ends, which lost 0 bases and 1 base, there was a span of 12 bases. For the CDR3, the DNA is TGCGCCAGCAGCCAAGATGGTGGAGGGCGGAACACTGAAGCTTTCTTT. Its protein product is CASSQDGGGRNTEAFF.

V is TRBV4-1 and J is TRBJ2-7; 8 bases are shared with TRBD2. CDR1 MGHRA and CDR2 YSYEKL come from the germline V gene. This CDR3 has 16 amino acids. With V trimmed by 0 bases and J by 3 bases, 7 bases remained unmatched. The CDR3 DNA follows: TGCGCCAGCAGCCAAGAAAAGGTGCGGGGGGACTACGAGCAGTACTTC. This codes for CASSQEKVRGDYEQYF.

This clonotype was counted between two and nine times. The rearrangement joins TRBV5-1 to TRBJ2-7, with TRBD2 identical over 12 bases. J was trimmed by 0 bases and V by 4 bases; bases with no gene match: 14. The CDR3 runs 19 residues. Per the germline V gene, CDR1 is SGHRS and CDR2 is YFSETQ. As DNA, the CDR3 is TGCGCCAGCAGCGGAAACTCCGGGACTAGCGGGCGACGCTCCTACGAGCAGTACTTC. Amino acid sequence: CASSGNSGTSGRRSYEQYF. Supplemented by reference TRBV5-1 and TRBJ2-7, the full variable domain reads KAGVTQTPRYLIKTRGQQVTLSCSPISGHRSVSWYQQTPGQGLQFLFEYFSETQRNKGNFPGRFSGRQFSNSRSEMNVSTLELGDSALYLCASSGNSGTSGRRSYEQYFGPGTRLTVT.

The J gene is TRBJ1-1, the V gene TRBV19; the match to TRBD1 covers 12 bases. V gave up 5 bases and J gave up 6 bases; unmatched junction bases: 4. CDR1 is LNHDA, CDR2 SQIVND, per germline (reference sequence). This CDR3 region has 14 residues. The CDR3 bases are TGTGCCAGTAGTCCCCGGGACAGGGGGCCTGAAGCTTTCTTT. It codes for CASSPRDRGPEAFF.

This clonotype was counted ten times or more. The V call is TRBV4-3, the J call TRBJ2-1; weak D call: TRBD2 (6 bases). CDR1 and CDR2 from the germline V gene are LGHNA and YSLEER. This CDR3 has 15 amino acids. Trimming shortened V by 0 bases and J by 0 bases, and 6 bases separated the two germline ends. The CDR3 region has the DNA TGCGCCAGCAGCCAAGACGGGGGCTCCTACAATGAGCAGTTCTTC. Translating it yields CASSQDGGSYNEQFF.

This clonotype was counted a few times. The chain joins TRBV9 to TRBJ2-3, with D uncertain. Trimming shortened V by 0 bases and J by 2 bases, and 7 bases separated the two germline ends. Germline CDR1 reads SGDLS; CDR2 reads YYNGEE. This CDR3 has 14 amino acids. The CDR3 region has the DNA TGTGCCAGCAGCGTAGCGGGCGACACAGATACGCAGTATTTT. Its translation: CASSVAGDTDTQYF.

This clonotype was observed a handful of times. V usage is TRBV5-1 and J usage is TRBJ2-4, with 9 positions matching TRBD2. Looked up from germline, CDR1 is SGHRS and CDR2 is YFSETQ. V lost 3 bases and J lost 3; bases outside the gene matches: 10. The CDR3 consists of 17 residues. Here the CDR3 DNA reads TGCGCCAGCAGCTGGGGACTAGCCGCCGAAGGCAAAAACATTCAGTACTTC. Translating gives CASSWGLAAEGKNIQYF.

The rearrangement links TRBV7-3 to TRBJ2-1; a weak D match, TRBD2 (5 bases). V gave up 5 bases and J gave up 9 bases, with 14 bases separating them. Germline V gene sequence: CDR1 SGHTA, CDR2 FQGTGA. The CDR3 sequence is 13 residues long. DNA for the CDR3: TGTGCCAGCAGCGATACTAGTCACGGTGAGCAGTTCTTC. Its translation is CASSDTSHGEQFF. The whole variable domain, filled in from reference TRBV7-3 and TRBJ2-1, reads GAGVSQTPSNKVTEKGKYVELRCDPISGHTALYWYRQSLGQGPEFLIYFQGTGAADDSGLPNDRFFAVRPEGSVSTLKIQRTERGDSAVYLCASSDTSHGEQFFGPGTRLTVL.

The CDR3 DNA reads as TGTGCCAGCAGCCCGGGACAGGGGACCCACGAGCAGTACTTC. This translates into CASSPGQGTHEQYF. V usage is TRBV7-9 and J usage is TRBJ2-7; 10 bases fit TRBD1. The CDR3 covers 14 residues. Germline CDR1 is SEHNR and CDR2 is FQNEAQ (reference sequence). J gave up 5 bases and V 5 bases, and 6 bases lay outside the gene matches.

CDR3 in DNA: TGCAGCGTTGGAGTGGTGGGTGGCATATCTGAAGCTTTCTTT. This gives the protein CSVGVVGGISEAFF. The chain links TRBV29-1 to TRBJ1-1; D unresolved. Trimming took 4 bases from V and 6 from J, leaving 18 bases between them. This CDR3 is built from 14 residues. CDR1 is SQVTM and CDR2 is ANQGSEA in the germline V gene. Full variable domain (outside the CDR3, taken from reference TRBV29-1 and TRBJ1-1): SAVISQKPSRDICQRGTSLTIQCQVDSQVTMMFWYRQQPGQSLTLIATANQGSEATYESGFVIDKFPISRPNLTFSTLTVSNMSPEDSSIYLCSVGVVGGISEAFFGQGTRLTVV.

The chain recombines TRBV6-2 or TRBV6-3 with TRBJ2-1; D tentatively reads TRBD1 or TRBD2 (5 bases each). Germline loops: CDR1 MNHEY, CDR2 SVGEGT. The CDR3 is 15 residues long. V dropped 2 bases and J dropped 9 bases, with 17 bases sitting between them. The CDR3 sequence: CASSYLATGLGEQFF. The CDR3 DNA reads as TGTGCCAGCAGTTACCTCGCCACGGGGCTAGGTGAGCAGTTCTTC.

A few counts support this clonotype. The chain joins TRBV7-3 to TRBJ2-3; 11 bases align to TRBD2. The CDR3 length is 17 residues. The trim removed 3 bases at V and 6 bases at J, leaving 11 bases unmatched. Germline CDR1 is SGHTA and CDR2 is FQGTGA. The CDR3 spells CASSLTGLAGGRDTQYF. CDR3 nucleotides: TGTGCCAGCAGCTTGACGGGGCTAGCGGGGGGACGCGATACGCAGTATTTT.

V is TRBV21-1 and J is TRBJ1-3; no check of the table's D call, TRBD1, against the DNA was made. TRBV21-1 is deemed a pseudogene. The CDR3 extends over 15 amino acids. In nucleotides, the CDR3 is TGTGCCAGCAGTCCCGGCGGTGGCTCTGGAAACACCATATATTTT. This codes for CASSPGGGSGNTIYF.

This clonotype was counted only a few times. This sequence joins TRBV2 and TRBJ2-7; D gene uncertain. In germline, CDR1 is SNHLY, CDR2 FYNNEI. The V and J ends lost 6 bases and 3 bases respectively, with 12 bases between them. The CDR3 totals 13 residues. CDR3: CASSAGLVYEQYV. CDR3 in DNA: TGTGCCAGCAGCGCTGGGCTAGTCTACGAGCAGTACGTC.

This clonotype came up many times. The CDR3 protein is CATRGSSGNNSPLHF. The CDR3 DNA sequence: TGTGCCACGAGGGGGTCGTCGGGGAATAATTCACCCCTCCACTTT. This sequence joins TRBV6-6 and TRBJ1-6; D is perhaps TRBD1 (6 bases). CDR3 size: 15 residues. V dropped 10 bases and J dropped 5 bases, with 18 bases sitting between them. Germline CDR1 is MNHNY and CDR2 is SVGAGI (reference sequence).

The chain uses TRBV6-5 and TRBJ1-2, with 7 nucleotides matching TRBD1. The CDR3 has 14 residues. CDR1 is MNHEY and CDR2 is SVGAGI in the germline V gene. V lost 5 bases, J lost 0 bases, and 3 bases stayed unmatched. The CDR3 DNA sequence: TGTGCCAGCAGTCGACAGGGCTCTAACTATGGCTACACCTTC. Translated: CASSRQGSNYGYTF.